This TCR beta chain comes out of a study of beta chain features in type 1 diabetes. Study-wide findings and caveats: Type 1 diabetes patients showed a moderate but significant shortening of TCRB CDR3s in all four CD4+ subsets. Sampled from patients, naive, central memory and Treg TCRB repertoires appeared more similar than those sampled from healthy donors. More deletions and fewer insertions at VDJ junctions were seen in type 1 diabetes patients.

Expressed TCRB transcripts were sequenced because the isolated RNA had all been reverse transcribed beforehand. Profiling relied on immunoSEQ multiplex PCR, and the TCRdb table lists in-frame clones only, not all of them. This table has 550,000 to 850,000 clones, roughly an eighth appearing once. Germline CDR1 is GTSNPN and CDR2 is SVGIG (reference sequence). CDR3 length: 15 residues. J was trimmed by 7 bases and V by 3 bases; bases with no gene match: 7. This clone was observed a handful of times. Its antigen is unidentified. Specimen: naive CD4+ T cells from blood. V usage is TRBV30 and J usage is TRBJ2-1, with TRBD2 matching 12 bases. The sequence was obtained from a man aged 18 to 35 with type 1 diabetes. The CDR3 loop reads CAWRKGLAGGNEQFF. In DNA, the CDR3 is TGTGCCTGGAGGAAAGGCCTAGCGGGGGGGAATGAGCAGTTCTTC.